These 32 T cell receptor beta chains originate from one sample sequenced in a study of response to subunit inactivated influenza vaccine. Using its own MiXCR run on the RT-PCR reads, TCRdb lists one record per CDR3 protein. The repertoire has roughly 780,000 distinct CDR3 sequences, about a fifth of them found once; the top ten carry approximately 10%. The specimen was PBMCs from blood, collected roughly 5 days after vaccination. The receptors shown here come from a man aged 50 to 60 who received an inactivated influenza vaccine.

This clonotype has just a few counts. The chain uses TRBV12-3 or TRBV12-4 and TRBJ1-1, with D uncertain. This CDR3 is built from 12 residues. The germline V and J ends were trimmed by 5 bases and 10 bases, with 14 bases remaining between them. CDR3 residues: CASSPARYAAFF. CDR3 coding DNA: TGTGCCAGCAGTCCCGCCCGGTATGCAGCTTTCTTT.

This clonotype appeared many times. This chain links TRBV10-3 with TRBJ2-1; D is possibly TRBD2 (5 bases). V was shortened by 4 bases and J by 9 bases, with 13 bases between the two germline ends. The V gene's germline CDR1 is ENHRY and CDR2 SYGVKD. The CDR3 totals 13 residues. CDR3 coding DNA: TGTGCCATCAGTGCCGGTAGCGTGGGTGAGCAGTTCTTC. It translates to CAISAGSVGEQFF.

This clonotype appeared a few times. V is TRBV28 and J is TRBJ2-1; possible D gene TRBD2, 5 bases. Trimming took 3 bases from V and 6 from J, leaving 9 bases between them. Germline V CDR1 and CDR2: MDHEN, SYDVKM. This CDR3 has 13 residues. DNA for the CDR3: TGTGCCAGCAGTTTGCGGGTGGGCAATGAGCAGTTCTTC. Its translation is CASSLRVGNEQFF.

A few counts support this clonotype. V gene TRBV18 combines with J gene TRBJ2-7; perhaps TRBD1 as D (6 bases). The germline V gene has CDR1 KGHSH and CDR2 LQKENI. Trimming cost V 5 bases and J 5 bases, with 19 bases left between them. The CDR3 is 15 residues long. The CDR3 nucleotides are TGTGCCAGCTCATTAACCTTTCGGGACATCCACGAGCAGTACTTC. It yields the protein CASSLTFRDIHEQYF.

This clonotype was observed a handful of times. CDR3: CASSARHNEQFF. CDR3 DNA: TGTGCCAGCAGCGCCCGACACAATGAGCAGTTCTTC. The V call is TRBV9, the J call TRBJ2-1; D gene uncertain. In germline, CDR1 is SGDLS, CDR2 YYNGEE. V lost 3 bases and J 5 bases, leaving 6 bases between the germline ends. The CDR3 length is 12 residues. The full variable domain, rest sourced from reference TRBV9 and TRBJ2-1, is DSGVTQTPKHLITATGQRVTLRCSPRSGDLSVYWYQQSLDQGLQFLIQYYNGEERAKGNILERFSAQQFPDLHSELNLSSLELGDSALYFCASSARHNEQFFGPGTRLTVL.

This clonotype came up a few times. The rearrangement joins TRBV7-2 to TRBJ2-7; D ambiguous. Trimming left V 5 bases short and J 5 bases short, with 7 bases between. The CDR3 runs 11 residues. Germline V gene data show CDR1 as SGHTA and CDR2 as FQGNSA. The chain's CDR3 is CASSTVNEQYF. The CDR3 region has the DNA TGTGCCAGCAGCACTGTCAACGAGCAGTACTTC.

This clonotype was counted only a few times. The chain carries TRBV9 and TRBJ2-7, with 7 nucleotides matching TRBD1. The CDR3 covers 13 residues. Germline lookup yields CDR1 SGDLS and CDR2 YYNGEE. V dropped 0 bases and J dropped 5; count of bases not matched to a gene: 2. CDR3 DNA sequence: TGTGCCAGCAGCGTAGGTGGACAGGACGAGCAGTACTTC. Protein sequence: CASSVGGQDEQYF.

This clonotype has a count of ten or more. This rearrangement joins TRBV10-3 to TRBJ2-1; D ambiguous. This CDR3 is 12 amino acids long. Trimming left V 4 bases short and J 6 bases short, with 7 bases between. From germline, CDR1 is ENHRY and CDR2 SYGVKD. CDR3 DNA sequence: TGTGCCATCAGTGCGAGTGGCAATGAGCAGTTCTTC. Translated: CAISASGNEQFF.

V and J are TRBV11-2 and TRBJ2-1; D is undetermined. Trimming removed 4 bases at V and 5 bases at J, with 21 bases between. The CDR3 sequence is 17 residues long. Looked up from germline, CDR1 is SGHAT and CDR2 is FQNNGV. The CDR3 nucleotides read TGTGCCAGCAGCTCCATATCCGGAACCCGCCTCCACAATGAGCAGTTCTTC. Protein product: CASSSISGTRLHNEQFF.

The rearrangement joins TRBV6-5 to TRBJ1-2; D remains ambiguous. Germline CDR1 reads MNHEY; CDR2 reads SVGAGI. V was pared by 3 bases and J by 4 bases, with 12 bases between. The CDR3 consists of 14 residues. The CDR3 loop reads CASSYASGIYGYTF. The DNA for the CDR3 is TGTGCCAGCAGTTATGCCAGCGGGATCTATGGCTACACCTTC.

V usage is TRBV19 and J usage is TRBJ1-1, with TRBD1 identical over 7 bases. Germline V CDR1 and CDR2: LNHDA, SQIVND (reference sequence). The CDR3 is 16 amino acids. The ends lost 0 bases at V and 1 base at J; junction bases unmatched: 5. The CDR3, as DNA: TGTGCCAGTAGTATAGACCCCAGGGGGGCGAACACTGAAGCTTTCTTT. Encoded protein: CASSIDPRGANTEAFF.

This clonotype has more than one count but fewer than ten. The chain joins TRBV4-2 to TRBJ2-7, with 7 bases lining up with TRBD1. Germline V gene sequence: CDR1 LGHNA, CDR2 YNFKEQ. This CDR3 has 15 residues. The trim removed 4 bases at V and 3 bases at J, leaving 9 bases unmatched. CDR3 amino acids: CASSPAGGQSYEQYF. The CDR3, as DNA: TGTGCCAGCAGCCCGGCTGGGGGACAGAGCTACGAGCAGTACTTC.

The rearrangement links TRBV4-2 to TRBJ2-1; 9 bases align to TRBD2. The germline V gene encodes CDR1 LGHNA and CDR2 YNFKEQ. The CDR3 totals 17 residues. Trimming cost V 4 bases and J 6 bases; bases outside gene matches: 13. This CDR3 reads CASSPGIGGGAPNEQFF. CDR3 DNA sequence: TGTGCCAGCAGCCCAGGTATAGGCGGGGGGGCCCCCAATGAGCAGTTCTTC.

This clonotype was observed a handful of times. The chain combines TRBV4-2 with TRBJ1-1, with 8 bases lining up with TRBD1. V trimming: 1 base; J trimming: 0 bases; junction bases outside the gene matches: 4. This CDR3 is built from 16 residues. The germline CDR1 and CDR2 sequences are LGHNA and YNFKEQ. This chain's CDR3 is CASSQAAGGMNTEAFF. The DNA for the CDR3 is TGTGCCAGCAGCCAAGCAGCAGGGGGCATGAACACTGAAGCTTTCTTT.

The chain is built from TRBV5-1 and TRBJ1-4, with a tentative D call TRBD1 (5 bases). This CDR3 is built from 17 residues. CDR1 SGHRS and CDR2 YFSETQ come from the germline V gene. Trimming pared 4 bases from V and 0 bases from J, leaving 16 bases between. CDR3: CASSLGVSRATNEKLFF. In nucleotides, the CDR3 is TGCGCCAGCAGCCTGGGGGTTTCCAGGGCAACTAATGAAAAACTGTTTTTT.

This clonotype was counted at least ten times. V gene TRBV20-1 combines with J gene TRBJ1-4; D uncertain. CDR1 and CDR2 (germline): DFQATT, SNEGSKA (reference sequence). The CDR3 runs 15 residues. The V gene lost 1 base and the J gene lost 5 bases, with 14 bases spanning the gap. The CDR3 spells CSARVDLDSNEKLFF. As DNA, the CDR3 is TGCAGTGCTAGAGTCGACCTGGATTCGAATGAAAAACTGTTTTTT.

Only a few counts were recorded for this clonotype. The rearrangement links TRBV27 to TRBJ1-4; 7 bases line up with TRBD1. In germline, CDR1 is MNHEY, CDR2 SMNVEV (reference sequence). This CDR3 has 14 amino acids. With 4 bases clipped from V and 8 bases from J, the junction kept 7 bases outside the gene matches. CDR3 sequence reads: CASSSGQVHEKLFF. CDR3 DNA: TGTGCCAGCAGTTCCGGACAGGTGCACGAAAAACTGTTTTTT. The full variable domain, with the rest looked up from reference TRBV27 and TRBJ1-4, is EAQVTQNPRYLITVTGKKLTVTCSQNMNHEYMSWYRQDPGLGLRQIYYSMNVEVTDKGDVPEGYKVSRKEKRNFPLILESPSPNQTSLYFCASSSGQVHEKLFFGSGTQLSVL.

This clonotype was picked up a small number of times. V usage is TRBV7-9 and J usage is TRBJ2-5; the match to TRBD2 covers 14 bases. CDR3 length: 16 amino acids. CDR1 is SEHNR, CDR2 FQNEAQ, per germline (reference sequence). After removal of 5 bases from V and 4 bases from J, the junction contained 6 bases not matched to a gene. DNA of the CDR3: TGTGCCAGCAGCCGCGGGACTAGCGGGGGAATAGAGACCCAGTACTTC. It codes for CASSRGTSGGIETQYF.

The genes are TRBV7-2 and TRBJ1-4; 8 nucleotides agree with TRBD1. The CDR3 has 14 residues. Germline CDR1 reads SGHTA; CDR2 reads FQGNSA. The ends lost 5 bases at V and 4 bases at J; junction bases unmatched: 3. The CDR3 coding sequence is TGTGCCAGCAGCGCACAGGGGGTTAATGAAAAACTGTTTTTT. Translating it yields CASSAQGVNEKLFF.

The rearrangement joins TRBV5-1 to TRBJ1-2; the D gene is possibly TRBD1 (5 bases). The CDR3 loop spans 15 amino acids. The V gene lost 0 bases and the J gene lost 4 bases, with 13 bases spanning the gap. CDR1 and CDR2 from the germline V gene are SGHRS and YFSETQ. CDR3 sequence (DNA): TGCGCCAGCAGCTTGGCCGGGACCAACTCCTATGGCTACACCTTC. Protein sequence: CASSLAGTNSYGYTF.

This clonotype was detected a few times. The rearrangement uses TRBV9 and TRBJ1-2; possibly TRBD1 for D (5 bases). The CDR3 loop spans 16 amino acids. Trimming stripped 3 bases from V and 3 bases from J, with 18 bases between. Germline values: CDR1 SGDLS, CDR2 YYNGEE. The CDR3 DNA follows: TGTGCCAGCAGCGCGGACCCCGGGACGGACGACTATGGCTACACCTTC. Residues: CASSADPGTDDYGYTF.

The CDR3 sequence is CASSRITDRERETQYF. The CDR3 DNA is TGTGCCAGCAGCCGTATCACCGACAGGGAACGGGAGACCCAGTACTTC. This rearrangement joins TRBV28 to TRBJ2-5; 7 bases are a match to TRBD1. CDR3 length equals 16 residues. V trimming: 6 bases; J trimming: 5 bases; junction bases outside the gene matches: 15. CDR1 and CDR2 from the germline V gene are MDHEN and SYDVKM.

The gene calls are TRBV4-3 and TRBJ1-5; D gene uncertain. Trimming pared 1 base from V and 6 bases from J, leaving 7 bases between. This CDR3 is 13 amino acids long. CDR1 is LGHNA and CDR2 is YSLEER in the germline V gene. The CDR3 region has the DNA TGCGCCAGCAGCCAAGGGCGACTTCAGCCCCAGCATTTT. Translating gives CASSQGRLQPQHF.

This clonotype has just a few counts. The CDR3 DNA reads TGTGCCAGCAGTTACGCACAGGGTTTCTACAATGAGCAGTTCTTC. Protein: CASSYAQGFYNEQFF. J is TRBJ2-1 and V is TRBV6-5, with a weak D call TRBD1 (6 bases). This CDR3 comprises 15 residues. Germline CDR1 reads MNHEY; CDR2 reads SVGAGI. V shed 2 bases and J shed 3 bases, with 11 bases lying between them.

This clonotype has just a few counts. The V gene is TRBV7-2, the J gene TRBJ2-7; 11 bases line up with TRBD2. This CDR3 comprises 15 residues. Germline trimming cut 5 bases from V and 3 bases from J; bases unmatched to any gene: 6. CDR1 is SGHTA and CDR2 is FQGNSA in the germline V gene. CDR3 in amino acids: CASSRTSGRVYEQYF. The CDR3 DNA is TGTGCCAGCAGCCGCACTAGCGGGAGAGTCTACGAGCAGTACTTC. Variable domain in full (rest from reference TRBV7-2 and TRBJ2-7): GAGVSQSPSNKVTEKGKDVELRCDPISGHTALYWYRQSLGQGLEFLIYFQGNSAPDKSGLPSDRFSAERTGGSVSTLTIQRTQQEDSAVYLCASSRTSGRVYEQYFGPGTRLTVT.

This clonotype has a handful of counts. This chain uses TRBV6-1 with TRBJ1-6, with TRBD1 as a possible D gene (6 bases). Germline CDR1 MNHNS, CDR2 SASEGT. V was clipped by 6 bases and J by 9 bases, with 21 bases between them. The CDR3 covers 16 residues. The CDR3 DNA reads TGTGCCAGCAGATCGACAGGCTACACCCGGGCTTCACCCCTCCACTTT. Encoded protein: CASRSTGYTRASPLHF.

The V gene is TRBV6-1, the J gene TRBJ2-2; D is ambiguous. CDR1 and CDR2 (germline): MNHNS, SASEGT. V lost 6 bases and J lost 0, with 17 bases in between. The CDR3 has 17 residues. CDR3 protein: CASRPGALRPNTGELFF. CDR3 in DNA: TGTGCCAGCAGGCCCGGAGCTCTTAGGCCGAACACCGGGGAGCTGTTTTTT.

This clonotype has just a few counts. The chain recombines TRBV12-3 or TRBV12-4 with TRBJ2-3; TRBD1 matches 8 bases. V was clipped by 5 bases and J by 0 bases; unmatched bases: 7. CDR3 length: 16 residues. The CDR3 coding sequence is TGTGCCAGCAGTGCGCAGGGGGCCTCTAGCACAGATACGCAGTATTTT. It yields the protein CASSAQGASSTDTQYF.

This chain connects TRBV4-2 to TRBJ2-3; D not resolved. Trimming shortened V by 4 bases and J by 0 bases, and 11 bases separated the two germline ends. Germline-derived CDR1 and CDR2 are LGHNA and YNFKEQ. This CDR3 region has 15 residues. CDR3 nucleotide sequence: TGTGCCAGCAGCCTTGGGCCTACTAGCACAGATACGCAGTATTTT. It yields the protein CASSLGPTSTDTQYF.

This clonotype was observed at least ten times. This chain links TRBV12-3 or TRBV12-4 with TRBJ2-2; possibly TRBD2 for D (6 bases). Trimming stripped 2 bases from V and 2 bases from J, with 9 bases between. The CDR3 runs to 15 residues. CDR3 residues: CASSLWEVNTGELFF. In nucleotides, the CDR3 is TGTGCCAGCAGTTTATGGGAGGTTAACACCGGGGAGCTGTTTTTT.

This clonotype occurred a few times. CDR3 sequence reads: CASSGGRVDGYTF. The CDR3 DNA reads as TGCGCCAGCAGTGGAGGCAGGGTTGATGGCTACACCTTC. The chain links TRBV5-1 to TRBJ1-2; the D gene is possibly TRBD1 (5 bases). Looked up from germline, CDR1 is SGHRS and CDR2 is YFSETQ. The CDR3 contains 13 residues. The germline V and J ends were trimmed by 5 bases and 6 bases, with 14 bases remaining between them. The entire variable domain, with the rest obtained from reference TRBV5-1 and TRBJ1-2, is as follows: KAGVTQTPRYLIKTRGQQVTLSCSPISGHRSVSWYQQTPGQGLQFLFEYFSETQRNKGNFPGRFSGRQFSNSRSEMNVSTLELGDSALYLCASSGGRVDGYTFGSGTRLTVV.

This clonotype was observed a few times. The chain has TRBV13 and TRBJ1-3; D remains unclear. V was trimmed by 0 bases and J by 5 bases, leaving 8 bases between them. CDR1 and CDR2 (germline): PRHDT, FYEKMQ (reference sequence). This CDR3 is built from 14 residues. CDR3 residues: CASSLGMSRNTIYF. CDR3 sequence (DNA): TGTGCCAGCAGCTTAGGGATGAGCCGAAACACCATATATTTT.